Detailed here is one TCR beta chain. The repertoire was sequenced with immunoSEQ multiplex PCR; TCRdb's copy has only in-frame clones and lacks some. Among over 55,000 clones listed, around 83% were seen once. This record belongs to a study of OX40 agonist ivuxolimab in advanced cancers. V lost 4 bases and J lost 7; bases outside the gene matches: 7. CDR1 is SGHRS and CDR2 is YFSETQ in the germline V gene. This CDR3 spans 14 amino acids. This sequence joins TRBV5-1 and TRBJ2-5, with 10 bases aligning to TRBD2. This clonotype was obtained from an adult with an advanced solid tumor such as melanoma, head and neck, liver or kidney cancer. Specimen: CD4+ or CD8+ T cells sorted from blood, collected in a trial of the OX40 agonist ivuxolimab. DNA for the CDR3: TGCGCCAGCAGCCCTAGCGGGGGCCCGGGGACCCAGTACTTC. Translating it yields CASSPSGGPGTQYF. The full variable domain, in which reference TRBV5-1 and TRBJ2-5 provide the parts outside the CDR3, is KAGVTQTPRYLIKTRGQQVTLSCSPISGHRSVSWYQQTPGQGLQFLFEYFSETQRNKGNFPGRFSGRQFSNSRSEMNVSTLELGDSALYLCASSPSGGPGTQYFGPGTRLLVL.